This T cell receptor beta chain was identified during a study of human T cells and chemical hapten exposure. Time point here: patch test 1, 2 weeks after DPC sensitization. Regarding treatment: therapeutic diphenylcyclopropenone sensitization with weekly scalp DPC. TCRdb called the RACE reads again in MiXCR, with one record for every CDR3 protein. The sample shows roughly 380,000 distinct CDR3 sequences, around 5% of them seen only once. This clonotype came up many times. The origin of this receptor is a woman between 45 and 65 years old with alopecia areata. Some clones in this sample may be carry-over from other donors' samples. The source material was whole blood, sampled in connection with sensitization to the hapten diphenylcyclopropenone (DPC).

The CDR3 DNA reads as TGTGCCAGCAGTTACGACCCGAGCACTGAAGCTTTCTTT. Protein product: CASSYDPSTEAFF. The chain has TRBV6-5 and TRBJ1-1; D not resolved. CDR1 MNHEY and CDR2 SVGAGI come from the germline V gene. CDR3 length equals 13 residues. Trimming stripped 2 bases from V and 4 bases from J, with 8 bases between.